This TCR beta chain was sequenced in a study of blood T cell repertoires in COVID-19. Study in general: Sites across the United States, Italy and Spain contributed samples from acute and convalescent COVID-19. PBMCs, B-cell-depleted T cells, or T cells provided the cDNA or gDNA that made up the material.

Original handling: Estimation of nucleated cell counts relied on the amplification of reference gene primers. This table comes from immunoSEQ multiplex PCR, and its TCRdb copy is limited to in-frame clones, with some not included. V and J calls and clone size follow that table, whereas D and trimming were derived from the DNA. The sample shows 30,000 to 40,000 clones, 85% of them seen only once. CDR3 length equals 16 residues. Trimming took 4 bases from V and 1 from J, leaving 17 bases between them. The germline CDR1 and CDR2 sequences are SGHRS and YFSETQ. The material sequenced was peripheral blood. The chain carries TRBV5-1 and TRBJ2-5, with a weak D call TRBD2 (5 bases). This sequence was found in a human donor in a cohort sampled during active COVID-19. The CDR3 is CASSPGERARQETQYF. The CDR3 region has the DNA TGCGCCAGCAGCCCTGGGGAGCGAGCCCGCCAAGAGACCCAGTACTTC.